This T cell receptor beta chain was profiled in a study of Ad26.COV2.S vaccination and SARS-CoV-2 variants. Notes on the study in general: Ad26.COV2.S recipients had broader spike-specific TCRs (P = 0.0014). The analyses of TCR breadth and depth may have understated the size of total T cell responses. There was reportedly substantial breadth in spike-specific CD8+ and CD4+ T cell responses after vaccination.

The CDR3 sequence is 14 residues long. Trimming removed 5 bases at V and 5 bases at J, with 15 bases between. Germline values: CDR1 SEHNR, CDR2 FQNEAQ (reference sequence). A note on this clone: Its antigen is unknown.

The repertoire was sequenced with immunoSEQ multiplex PCR; TCRdb's copy has only in-frame clones and lacks some. The sample lists about 440,000 clones, about nine tenths seen once, with roughly 4% in the top ten. Specified treatment: some 19 received Ad26.COV2.S at low or high dose, single or two shots; roughly 5 received placebo; per-sample allocation not given. Material that was analyzed had been drawn on day 63 after the first vaccine or placebo injection. Within Boston, the person who donated was an adult of 18-55 years. This clonotype was sampled from a person between 18 and 59 years old who received the Ad26.COV2.S COVID-19 vaccine or a placebo. The J gene is TRBJ2-5, the V gene TRBV7-9, with D possibly TRBD2 on 6 matching bases. The sample here was peripheral blood, taken in a trial of Ad26.COV2.S vaccine versus placebo. The CDR3 DNA reads as TGTGCCAGCAGCGATGGACTAATGATGGAGACCCAGTACTTC. Its protein is CASSDGLMMETQYF.